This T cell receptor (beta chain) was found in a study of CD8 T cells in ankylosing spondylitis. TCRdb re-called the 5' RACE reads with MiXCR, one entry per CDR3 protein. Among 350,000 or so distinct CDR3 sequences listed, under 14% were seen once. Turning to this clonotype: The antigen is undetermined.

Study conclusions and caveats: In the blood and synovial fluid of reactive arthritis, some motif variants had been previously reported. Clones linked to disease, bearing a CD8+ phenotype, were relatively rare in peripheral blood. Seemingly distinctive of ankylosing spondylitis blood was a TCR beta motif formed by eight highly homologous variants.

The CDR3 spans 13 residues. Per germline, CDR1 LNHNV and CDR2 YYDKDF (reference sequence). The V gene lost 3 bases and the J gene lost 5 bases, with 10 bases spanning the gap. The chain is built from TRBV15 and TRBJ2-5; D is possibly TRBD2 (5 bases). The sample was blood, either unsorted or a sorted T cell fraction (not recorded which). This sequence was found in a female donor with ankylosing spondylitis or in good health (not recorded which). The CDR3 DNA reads TGTGCCACCAGCAGCCGGGGTATCGAGACCCAGTACTTC. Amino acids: CATSSRGIETQYF.